The source of this TCR beta chain is a study of metastatic and nonmetastatic thyroid tumors (dated by TCRdb to 2020 to 2022). Describing the broader study: For patients with malignant and with benign thyroid disease, the researchers compared repertoires between peripheral blood samples and tumor or nodule tissue samples.

Broader findings and caveats from the paper: In both blood and tumor samples, malignant tumors were reported to have significantly higher TCR beta diversity than benign nodules.

Library construction relied on PCR. TCRdb shows the sequencer as Illumina HiSeq 4000. High-throughput sequencing was used to profile the TCR beta-chain CDR3 region of each patient. Turning to the authors' computational methods: Drawing on CDR3 differences between clinicopathological groups, the researchers built a classifier meant to tell apart patients with distant-metastatic papillary thyroid cancer. To measure repertoire diversity the researchers used the Shannon index, while the Morisita-Horn index served to gauge how similar the tumor and blood repertoires were. Through fastp at Q25 and MiXCR, TCRdb rebuilt clones from the public reads, retaining in-frame beta chains. The V and J calls come from TCRdb's annotation, not from the publication. Across this sample there are about 50,000 clones, with approximately 20% seen only once. About 3.9% of the sample is held by the ten biggest clonotypes. None of the patients had been given any treatment before thyroid surgery. The study retrospectively analysed patient clinical samples collected from about 2012 to 2019 using T-cell receptor beta sequencing.

In this sample, this clone turned up a few times. Its target antigen remains unknown. With a much larger clone just one base away, this may be a read error. The CDR3 numbers 14 residues from cysteine through phenylalanine. Only the CDR3 part of the read is kept: 42 bases, read in frame from the first base. The germline V gene yields SGHAT for CDR1 and FQNNGV for CDR2. V sheds 8 bases and J sheds 6 bases, leaving 18 bases between their ends. The sequence came from a female donor with papillary thyroid cancer or a benign thyroid nodule (not recorded which). Some clones in this sample may be carry-over from other donors' samples. Recombination linked TRBV11-2 to TRBJ2-3, and the D gene may be TRBD2, 5 bases matching. Sample: blood. CDR3 reads: CASGPGDFQDTQYF. The nucleotides read TGTGCCAGCGGCCCCGGGGATTTCCAGGATACGCAGTATTTT.